This T cell receptor (beta chain) was sequenced for a study of blood T cell repertoires in COVID-19. Across the whole study: Both acute and convalescent COVID-19 samples were obtained from the United States, Italy and Spain.

Per the germline V gene, CDR1 is SGHNT and CDR2 is YYREEE (reference sequence). The V and J ends lost 0 bases and 4 bases respectively, with 7 bases between them. The CDR3 covers 13 residues. Authors' analysis steps: Scientists estimated how many nucleated cells there were by amplifying reference gene primers. Produced via immunoSEQ multiplex PCR; TCRdb's table is partial and in-frame only. The V and J calls and the clone size are those of that table, but D and trimming were determined from the DNA. The table lists about 150,000 clones, approximately 83% of them singletons. The rearrangement joins TRBV5-4 to TRBJ2-5, with TRBD1 as a possible D gene (5 bases). This clonotype originated in a woman older than 75 with acute or convalescent COVID-19. The sequenced sample consisted of peripheral blood. The DNA of the CDR3 is TGTGCCAGCAGCTTGGCTAGGGGAGAGACCCAGTACTTC. Protein: CASSLARGETQYF.